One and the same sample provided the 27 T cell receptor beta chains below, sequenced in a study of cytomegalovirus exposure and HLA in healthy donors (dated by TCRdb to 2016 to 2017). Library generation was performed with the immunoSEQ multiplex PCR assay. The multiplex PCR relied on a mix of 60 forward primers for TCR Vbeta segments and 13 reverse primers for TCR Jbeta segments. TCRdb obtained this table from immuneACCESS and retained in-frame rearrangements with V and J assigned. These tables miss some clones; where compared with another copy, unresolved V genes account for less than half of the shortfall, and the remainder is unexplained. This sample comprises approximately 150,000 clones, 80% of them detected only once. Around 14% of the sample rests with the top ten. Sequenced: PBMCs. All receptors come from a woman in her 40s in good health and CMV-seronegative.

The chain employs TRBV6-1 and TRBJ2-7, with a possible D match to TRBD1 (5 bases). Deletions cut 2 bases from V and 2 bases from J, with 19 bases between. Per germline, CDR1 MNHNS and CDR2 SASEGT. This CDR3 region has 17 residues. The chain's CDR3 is CASSELGVPRNPYEQYF. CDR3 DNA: TGTGCCAGCAGTGAATTAGGGGTGCCACGTAACCCCTACGAGCAGTACTTC.

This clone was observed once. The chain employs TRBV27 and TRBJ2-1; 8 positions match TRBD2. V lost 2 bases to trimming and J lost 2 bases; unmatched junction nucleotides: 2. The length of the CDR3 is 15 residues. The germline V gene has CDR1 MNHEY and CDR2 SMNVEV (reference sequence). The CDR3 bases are TGTGCCAGCAGTTTAGCGGGGGGAACCTACAATGAGCAGTTCTTC. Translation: CASSLAGGTYNEQFF.

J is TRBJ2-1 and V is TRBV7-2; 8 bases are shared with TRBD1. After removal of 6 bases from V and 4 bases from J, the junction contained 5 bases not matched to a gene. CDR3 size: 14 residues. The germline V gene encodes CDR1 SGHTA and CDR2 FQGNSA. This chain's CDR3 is CASSRQGWYNEQFF. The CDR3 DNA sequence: TGTGCCAGCAGTCGACAGGGGTGGTACAATGAGCAGTTCTTC.

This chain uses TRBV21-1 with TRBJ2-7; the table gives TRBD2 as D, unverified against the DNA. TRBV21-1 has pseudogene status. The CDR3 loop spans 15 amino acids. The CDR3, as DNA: TGTGCCAGCAGCAAAGTTGTCTACTTATCCTACGAGCAGTACTTC. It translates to CASSKVVYLSYEQYF.

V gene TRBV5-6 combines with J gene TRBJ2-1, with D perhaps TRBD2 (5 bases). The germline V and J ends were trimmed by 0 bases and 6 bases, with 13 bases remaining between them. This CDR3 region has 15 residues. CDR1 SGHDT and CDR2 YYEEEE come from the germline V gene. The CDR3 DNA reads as TGTGCCAGCAGCTTGGATGAGGGTTCGGGCAATGAGCAGTTCTTC. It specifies CASSLDEGSGNEQFF.

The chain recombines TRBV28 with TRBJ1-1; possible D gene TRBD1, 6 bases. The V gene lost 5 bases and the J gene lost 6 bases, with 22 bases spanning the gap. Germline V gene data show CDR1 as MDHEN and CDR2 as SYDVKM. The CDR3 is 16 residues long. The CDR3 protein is CASSRQTTGPGAEAFF. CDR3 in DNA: TGTGCCAGCAGTCGGCAAACTACCGGACCAGGGGCTGAAGCTTTCTTT.

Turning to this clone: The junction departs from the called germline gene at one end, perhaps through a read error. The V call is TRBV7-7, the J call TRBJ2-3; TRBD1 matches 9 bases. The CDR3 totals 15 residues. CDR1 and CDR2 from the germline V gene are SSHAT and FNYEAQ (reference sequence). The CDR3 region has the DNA TGTGCTAGCAGCCGCGGGACAGGGAACACAGATACGCAGTATTTT. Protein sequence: CASSRGTGNTDTQYF.

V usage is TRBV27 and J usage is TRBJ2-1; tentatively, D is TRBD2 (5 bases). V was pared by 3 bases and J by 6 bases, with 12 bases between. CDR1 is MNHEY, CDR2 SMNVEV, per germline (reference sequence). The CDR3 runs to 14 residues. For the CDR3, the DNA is TGTGCCAGCAGTTTCGGCGGGTCAACCAATGAGCAGTTCTTC. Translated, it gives CASSFGGSTNEQFF.

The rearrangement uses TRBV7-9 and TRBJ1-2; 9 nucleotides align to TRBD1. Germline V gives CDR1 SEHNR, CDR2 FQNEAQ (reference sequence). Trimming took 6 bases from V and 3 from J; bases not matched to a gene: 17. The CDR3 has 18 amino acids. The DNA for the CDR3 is TGTGCCAGCAGTACCTACCGGGACAGGGAGTCCTCCCACTATGGCTACACCTTC. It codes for CASSTYRDRESSHYGYTF.

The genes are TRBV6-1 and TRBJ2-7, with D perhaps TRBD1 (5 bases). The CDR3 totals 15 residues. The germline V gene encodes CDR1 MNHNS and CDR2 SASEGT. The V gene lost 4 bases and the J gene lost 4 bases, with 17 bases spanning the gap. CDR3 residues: CASSGGLGSFYEQYF. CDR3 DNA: TGTGCCAGCAGTGGGGGCCTCGGGTCCTTTTACGAGCAGTACTTC.

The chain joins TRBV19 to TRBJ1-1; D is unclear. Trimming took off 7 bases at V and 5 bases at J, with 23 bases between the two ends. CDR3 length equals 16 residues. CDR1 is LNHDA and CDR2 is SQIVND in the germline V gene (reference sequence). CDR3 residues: CASIPSGYGSVTEAFF. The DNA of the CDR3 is TGTGCCAGTATCCCCTCGGGGTACGGATCGGTGACTGAAGCTTTCTTT.

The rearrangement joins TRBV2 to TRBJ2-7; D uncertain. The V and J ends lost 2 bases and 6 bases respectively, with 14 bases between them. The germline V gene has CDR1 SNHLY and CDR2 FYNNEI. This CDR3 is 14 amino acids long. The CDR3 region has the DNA TGTGCCAGCAGTGAATTGACTTTTGATGGCGAGCAGTACTTC. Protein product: CASSELTFDGEQYF.

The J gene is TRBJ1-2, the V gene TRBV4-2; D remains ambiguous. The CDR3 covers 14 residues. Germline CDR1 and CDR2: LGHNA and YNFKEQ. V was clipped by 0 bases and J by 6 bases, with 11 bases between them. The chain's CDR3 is CASSQDPGSNGYTF. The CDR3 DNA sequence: TGTGCCAGCAGCCAAGACCCAGGCTCCAATGGCTACACCTTC.

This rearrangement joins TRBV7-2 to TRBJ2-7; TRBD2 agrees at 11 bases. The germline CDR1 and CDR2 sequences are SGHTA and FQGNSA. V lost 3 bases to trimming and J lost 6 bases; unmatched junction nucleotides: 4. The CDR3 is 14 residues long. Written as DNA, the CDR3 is TGTGCCAGCAGCTTCCGGCTAGCGGGAGGCGAGCAGTACTTC. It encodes CASSFRLAGGEQYF.

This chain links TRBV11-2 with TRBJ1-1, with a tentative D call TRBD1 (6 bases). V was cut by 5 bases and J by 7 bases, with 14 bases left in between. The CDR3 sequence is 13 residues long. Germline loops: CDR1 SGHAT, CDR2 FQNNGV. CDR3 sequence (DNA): TGTGCCAGCAGCCGCCTGACAGGACTTGAAGCTTTCTTT. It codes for CASSRLTGLEAFF.

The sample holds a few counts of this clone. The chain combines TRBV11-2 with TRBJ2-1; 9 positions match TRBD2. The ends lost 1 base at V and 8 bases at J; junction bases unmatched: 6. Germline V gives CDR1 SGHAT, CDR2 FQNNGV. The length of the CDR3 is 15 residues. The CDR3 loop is CASSLVAGGPYEQFF. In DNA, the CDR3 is TGTGCCAGCAGCTTAGTGGCGGGAGGGCCTTATGAGCAGTTCTTC.

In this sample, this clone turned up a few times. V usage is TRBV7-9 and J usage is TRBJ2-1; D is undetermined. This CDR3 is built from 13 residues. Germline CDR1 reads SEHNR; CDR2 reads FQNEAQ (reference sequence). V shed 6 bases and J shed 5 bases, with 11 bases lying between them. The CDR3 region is CASRPQANNEQFF. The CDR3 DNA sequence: TGTGCCAGCAGACCTCAAGCGAACAATGAGCAGTTCTTC.

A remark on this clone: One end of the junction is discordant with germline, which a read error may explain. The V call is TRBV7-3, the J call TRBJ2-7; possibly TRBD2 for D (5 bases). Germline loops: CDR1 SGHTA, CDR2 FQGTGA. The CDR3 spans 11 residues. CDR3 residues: CASGILEETVF. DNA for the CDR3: TGTGCCAGCGGGATTTTGGAGGAGACGGTTTTC.

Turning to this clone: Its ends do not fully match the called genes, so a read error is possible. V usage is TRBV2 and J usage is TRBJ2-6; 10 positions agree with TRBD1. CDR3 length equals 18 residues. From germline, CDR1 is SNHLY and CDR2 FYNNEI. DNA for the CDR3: TGTGCCAGCAGTCTAAGACAGGGGGCTTTCTCTGGGGCCAACGGCCTGACTTTC. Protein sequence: CASSLRQGAFSGANGLTF.

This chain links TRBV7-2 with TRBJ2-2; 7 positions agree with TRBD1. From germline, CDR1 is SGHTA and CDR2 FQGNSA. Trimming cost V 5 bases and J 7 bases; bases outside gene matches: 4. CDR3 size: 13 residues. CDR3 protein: CASSLGQVGELFF. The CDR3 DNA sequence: TGTGCCAGCAGCCTTGGACAGGTCGGGGAGCTGTTTTTT.

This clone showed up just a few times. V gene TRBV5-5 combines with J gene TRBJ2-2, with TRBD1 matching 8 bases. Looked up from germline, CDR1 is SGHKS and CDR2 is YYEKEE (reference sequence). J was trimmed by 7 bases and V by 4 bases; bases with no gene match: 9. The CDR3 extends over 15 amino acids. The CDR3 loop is CASSAGRGRDGELFF. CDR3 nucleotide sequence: TGTGCCAGCAGCGCTGGCAGGGGGCGGGACGGGGAGCTGTTTTTT.

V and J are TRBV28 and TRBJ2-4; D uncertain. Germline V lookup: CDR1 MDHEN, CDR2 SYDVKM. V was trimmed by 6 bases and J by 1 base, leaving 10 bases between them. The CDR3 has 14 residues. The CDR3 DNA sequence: TGTGCCAGCAGCCCGACAAGGGCCAAAAACATTCAGTACTTC. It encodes CASSPTRAKNIQYF.

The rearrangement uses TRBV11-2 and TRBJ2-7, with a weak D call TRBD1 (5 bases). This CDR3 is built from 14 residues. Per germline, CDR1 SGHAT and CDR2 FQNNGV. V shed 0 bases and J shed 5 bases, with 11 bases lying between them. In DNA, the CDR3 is TGTGCCAGCAGCTTAGATTGGCAGGGTCACGAGCAGTACTTC. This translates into CASSLDWQGHEQYF. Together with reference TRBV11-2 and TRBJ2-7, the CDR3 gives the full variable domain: EAGVAQSPRYKIIEKRQSVAFWCNPISGHATLYWYQQILGQGPKLLIQFQNNGVVDDSQLPKDRFSAERLKGVDSTLKIQPAKLEDSAVYLCASSLDWQGHEQYFGPGTRLTVT.

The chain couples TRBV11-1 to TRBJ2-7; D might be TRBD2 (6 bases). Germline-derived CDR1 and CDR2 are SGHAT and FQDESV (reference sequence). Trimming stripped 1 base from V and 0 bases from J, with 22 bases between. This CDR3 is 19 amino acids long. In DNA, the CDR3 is TGTGCCAGCAGCTTAGAAGGATTGGGAGGAGCCTGGGGCTCCTACGAGCAGTACTTC. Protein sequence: CASSLEGLGGAWGSYEQYF.

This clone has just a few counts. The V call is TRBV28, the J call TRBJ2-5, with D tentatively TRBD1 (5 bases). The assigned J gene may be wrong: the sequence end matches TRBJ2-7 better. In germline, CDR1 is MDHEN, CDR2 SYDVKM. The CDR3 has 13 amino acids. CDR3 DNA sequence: TGTGCCAGCAGGATTCAGGGATCCTACGAGCAGTACTTC. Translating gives CASRIQGSYEQYF.

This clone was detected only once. The CDR3 DNA reads TGTGCCAGCAGTTCGACTAGAGGGAGCAATCAGCCCCAGCATTTT. Translating it yields CASSSTRGSNQPQHF. The chain has TRBV6-5 and TRBJ1-5, with D unresolved. There are 15 residues in the CDR3. Germline CDR1 reads MNHEY; CDR2 reads SVGAGI. Trimming left V 4 bases short and J 1 base short, with 11 bases between.

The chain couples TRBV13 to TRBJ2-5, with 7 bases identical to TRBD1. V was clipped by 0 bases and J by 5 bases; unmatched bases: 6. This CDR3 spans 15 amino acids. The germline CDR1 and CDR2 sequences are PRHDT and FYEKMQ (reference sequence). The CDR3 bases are TGTGCCAGCAGCTTAGGCCAGACAGGGTCGGAGACCCAGTACTTC. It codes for CASSLGQTGSETQYF.